What follows is one T cell receptor beta chain and its context. Its antigen is still unknown. No much larger clone is present one base from it, and per-base qualities are unavailable. TCRbeta CDR3 regions were amplified from genomic DNA by means of the immunoSEQ Assay, a bias-controlled multiplex PCR. Turning to the authors' computational methods: The number of nucleated cells in each sample was estimated by amplification of reference gene primers within the assay. Sequence reads were collapsed and filtered to measure the absolute abundance of every unique TCRbeta CDR3 rearrangement. For each sample, productive Simpson clonality was calculated as the square root of Simpson's diversity index over productive rearrangements. Here the immuneACCESS table is served through TCRdb, limited to in-frame sequences with V and J called. Missing clones are a known gap in these copies; in checked studies unresolved V genes cover under half, and the rest lacks a known reason. V and J calls and clone size are copied from that table; D and trimming were computed from the DNA. In all, the sample holds 65,000 to 85,000 clones, and roughly 77% of those were seen once. The top ten constitute 5% to 6% of the sample.

The CDR1 and CDR2 encoded by the germline V gene are SGHTS and YDEGEE. The CDR3 contains 15 residues, cysteine and phenylalanine counted. CDR3 DNA only is kept here, 45 bases in frame from base 1. The V end gives up 4 bases and the J end 6 bases, leaving 9 bases in the junction not matched to a gene. Whole blood was collected in K2EDTA tubes by collaborating institutions according to the institutions' own protocols. Collaborator samples were shipped for TCRbeta analysis as frozen whole blood, isolated PBMCs, or DNA extracted from either sample type. The entry originates in a study of blood T cell repertoires in COVID-19 (dated by TCRdb to about 2020). Background for the entire study: Collaborator samples came from the United States, Italy and Spain and covered acute and convalescent phases of COVID-19. The prospective study material was composed of cDNA or gDNA derived from T cells, B-cell-depleted T cells, or PBMCs. Deeply sampled blood TCRbeta repertoires from subjects exposed to, actively infected with, or recovered from COVID-19 were included in the dataset. A freely available public database, intended as a resource for researchers studying the immune response to SARS-CoV-2, is where the repertoires were released. Samples were obtained from the ongoing ImmuneRACE study (first 160 participants) and from over 1,000 subjects provided by 6 global collaborators. Sample metadata almost always included a de-identified subject ID, COVID-19 status, age in years and sex. Where HLA class I and class II types were available, the types were taken from metadata supplied by the sample provider, not from assay-based typing.

Paper-wide results and their limitations: The quantity of clinical and demographic metadata differed by source and by participant and was supplied without curation.

Sequencing used peripheral blood. Recombination linked TRBV5-8 to TRBJ1-4, with 7 central nucleotides matching TRBD1. This sequence was found in a man in his fifties with active or convalescent COVID-19. The DNA sequence is as follows: TGTGCCAGCAGCGGGGGGACAGCGTGGGATGAAAAACTGTTTTTT. It encodes CASSGGTAWDEKLFF.